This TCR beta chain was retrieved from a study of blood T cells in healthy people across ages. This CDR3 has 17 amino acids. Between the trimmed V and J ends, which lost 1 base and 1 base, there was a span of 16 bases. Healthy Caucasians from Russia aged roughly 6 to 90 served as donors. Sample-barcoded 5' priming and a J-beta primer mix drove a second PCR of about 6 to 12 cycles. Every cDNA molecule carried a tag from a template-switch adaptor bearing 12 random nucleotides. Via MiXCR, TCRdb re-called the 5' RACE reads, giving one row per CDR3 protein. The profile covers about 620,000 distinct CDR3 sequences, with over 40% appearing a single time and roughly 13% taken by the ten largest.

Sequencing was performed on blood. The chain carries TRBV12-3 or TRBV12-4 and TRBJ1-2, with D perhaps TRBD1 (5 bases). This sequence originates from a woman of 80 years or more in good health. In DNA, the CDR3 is TGTGCCAGCAGTTTAGAACTGGGGGGGACGGTTAACTATGGCTACACCTTC. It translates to CASSLELGGTVNYGYTF.